This TCR beta chain was identified during a study of OX40 agonist ivuxolimab in advanced cancers. Across the study: Ivuxolimab was delivered to patients intravenously every 2 weeks at doses spanning 0.01 to 10 mg/kg.

On this clone: Its antigen remains unidentified.

This CDR3 is built from 16 residues. V lost 4 bases and J 4 bases, leaving 15 bases between the germline ends. CDR1 is SGHDT and CDR2 is YYEEEE in the germline V gene. Study-wide points: CD4+ and CD8+ blood T cells expanded clonally by week 6 at 0.1 to 3.0 mg/kg. Antigen specificity was not determined for the expanded peripheral T cells. Averaged across samples, CD8+ T cells carried more expanded clones than CD4+ did.

Measured with immunoSEQ multiplex PCR; TCRdb has only the in-frame clones, and not every one. In the table there are approximately 47,000 clones, around 86% of which are singletons. Sequencing used CD4+ or CD8+ T cells sorted from blood, obtained in a trial of the OX40 agonist ivuxolimab. This clonotype originated in an adult with an advanced solid tumor such as melanoma, head and neck, liver or kidney cancer. The chain employs TRBV5-6 and TRBJ1-6; tentatively, D is TRBD1 (6 bases). CDR3: CASSPQGTGYNSPLHF. CDR3 sequence (DNA): TGTGCCAGCAGCCCTCAGGGGACGGGGTATAATTCACCCCTCCACTTT.